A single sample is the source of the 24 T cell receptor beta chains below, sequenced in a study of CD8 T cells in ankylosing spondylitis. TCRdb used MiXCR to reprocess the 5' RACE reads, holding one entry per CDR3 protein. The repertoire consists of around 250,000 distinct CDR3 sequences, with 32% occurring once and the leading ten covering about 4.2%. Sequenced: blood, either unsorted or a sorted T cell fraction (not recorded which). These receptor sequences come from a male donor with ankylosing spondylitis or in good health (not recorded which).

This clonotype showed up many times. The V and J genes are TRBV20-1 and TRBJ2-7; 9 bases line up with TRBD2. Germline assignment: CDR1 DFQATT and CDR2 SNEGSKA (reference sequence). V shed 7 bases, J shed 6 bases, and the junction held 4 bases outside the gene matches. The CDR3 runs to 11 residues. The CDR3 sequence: CSGQTSGEQYF. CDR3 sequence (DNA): TGCAGTGGGCAGACTAGCGGCGAGCAGTACTTC.

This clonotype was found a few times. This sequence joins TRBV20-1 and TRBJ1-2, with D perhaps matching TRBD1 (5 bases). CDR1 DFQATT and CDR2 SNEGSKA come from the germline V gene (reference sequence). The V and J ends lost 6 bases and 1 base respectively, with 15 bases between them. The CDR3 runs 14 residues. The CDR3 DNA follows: TGCAGTGCCCCTCGACAGCCCAGTAACTATGGCTACACCTTC. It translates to CSAPRQPSNYGYTF.

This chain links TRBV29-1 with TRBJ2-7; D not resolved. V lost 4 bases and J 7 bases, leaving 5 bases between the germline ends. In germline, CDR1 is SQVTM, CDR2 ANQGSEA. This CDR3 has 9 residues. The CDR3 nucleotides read TGCAGCGTTGGTGTGGAGCAGTACTTC. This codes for CSVGVEQYF.

CDR3: CASSGGAGGQPQHF. CDR3 sequence (DNA): TGTGCCAGCAGTGGGGGGGCCGGTGGTCAGCCCCAGCATTTT. The chain employs TRBV12-3 or TRBV12-4 and TRBJ1-5; weak D call: TRBD1 (6 bases). CDR3 length: 14 residues. Trimming shortened V by 5 bases and J by 6 bases, and 14 bases separated the two germline ends.

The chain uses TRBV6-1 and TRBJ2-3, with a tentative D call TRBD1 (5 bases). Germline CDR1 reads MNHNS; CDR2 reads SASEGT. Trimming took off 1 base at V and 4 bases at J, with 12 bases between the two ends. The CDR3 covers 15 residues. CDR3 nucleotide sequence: TGTGCCAGCAGTGAAGGGCAGGGTAGGGCAGATACGCAGTATTTT. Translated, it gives CASSEGQGRADTQYF.

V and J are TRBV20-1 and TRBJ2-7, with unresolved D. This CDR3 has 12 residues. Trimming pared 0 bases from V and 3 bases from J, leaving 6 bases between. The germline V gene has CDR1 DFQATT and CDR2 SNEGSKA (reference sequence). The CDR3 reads CSARERDYEQYF. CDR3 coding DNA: TGCAGTGCTAGAGAAAGGGACTACGAGCAGTACTTC.

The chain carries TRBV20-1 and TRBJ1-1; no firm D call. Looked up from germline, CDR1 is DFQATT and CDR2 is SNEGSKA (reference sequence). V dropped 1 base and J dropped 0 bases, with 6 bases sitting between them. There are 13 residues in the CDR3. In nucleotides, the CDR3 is TGCAGTGCTAGAGCACCATTGAACACTGAAGCTTTCTTT. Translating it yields CSARAPLNTEAFF.

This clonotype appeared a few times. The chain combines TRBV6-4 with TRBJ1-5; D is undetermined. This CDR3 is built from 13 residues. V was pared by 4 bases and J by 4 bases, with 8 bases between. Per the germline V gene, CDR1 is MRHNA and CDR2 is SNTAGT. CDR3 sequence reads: CASSVSRNQPQHF. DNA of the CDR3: TGTGCCAGCAGTGTGTCGAGAAATCAGCCCCAGCATTTT.

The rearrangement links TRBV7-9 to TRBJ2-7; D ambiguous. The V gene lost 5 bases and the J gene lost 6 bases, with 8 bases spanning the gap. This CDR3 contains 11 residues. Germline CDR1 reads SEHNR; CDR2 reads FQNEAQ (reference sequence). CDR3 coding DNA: TGTGCCAGCAGCCCTGGTTCCGAGCAGTACTTC. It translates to CASSPGSEQYF.

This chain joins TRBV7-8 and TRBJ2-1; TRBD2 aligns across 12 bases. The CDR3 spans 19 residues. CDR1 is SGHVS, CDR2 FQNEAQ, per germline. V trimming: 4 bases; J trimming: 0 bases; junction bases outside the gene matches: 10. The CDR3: CASSSWTSGETSSYNEQFF. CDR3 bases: TGTGCCAGCAGCTCCTGGACTAGCGGGGAGACAAGCTCCTACAATGAGCAGTTCTTC.

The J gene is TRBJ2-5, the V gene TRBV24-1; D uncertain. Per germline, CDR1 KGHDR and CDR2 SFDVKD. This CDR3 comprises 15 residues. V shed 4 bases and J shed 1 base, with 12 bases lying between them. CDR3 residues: CATSDPRHIQETQYF. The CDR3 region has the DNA TGTGCCACCAGTGACCCGAGACACATCCAAGAGACCCAGTACTTC.

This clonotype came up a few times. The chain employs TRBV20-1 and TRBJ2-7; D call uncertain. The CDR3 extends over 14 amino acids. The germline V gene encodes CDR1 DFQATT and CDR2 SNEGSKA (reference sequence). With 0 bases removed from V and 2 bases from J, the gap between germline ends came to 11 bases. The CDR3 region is CSARDPGPTYEQYF. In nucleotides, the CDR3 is TGCAGTGCTAGAGATCCCGGGCCGACCTACGAGCAGTACTTC.

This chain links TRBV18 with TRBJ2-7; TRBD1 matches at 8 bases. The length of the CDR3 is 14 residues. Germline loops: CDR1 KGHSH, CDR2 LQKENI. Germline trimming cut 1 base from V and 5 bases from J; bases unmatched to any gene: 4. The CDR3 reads CASSPQTGANEQYF. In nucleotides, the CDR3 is TGTGCCAGCTCACCACAGACAGGGGCGAACGAGCAGTACTTC. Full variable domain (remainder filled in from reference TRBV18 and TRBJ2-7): NAGVMQNPRHLVRRRGQEARLRCSPMKGHSHVYWYRQLPEEGLKFMVYLQKENIIDESGMPKERFSAEFPKEGPSILRIQQVVRGDSAAYFCASSPQTGANEQYFGPGTRLTVT.

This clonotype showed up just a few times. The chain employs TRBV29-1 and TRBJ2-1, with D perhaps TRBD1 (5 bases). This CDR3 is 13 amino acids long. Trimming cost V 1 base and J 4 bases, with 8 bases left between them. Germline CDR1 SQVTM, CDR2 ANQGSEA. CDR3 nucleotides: TGCAGCGTTGAAGGACAGACATACAATGAGCAGTTCTTC. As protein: CSVEGQTYNEQFF.

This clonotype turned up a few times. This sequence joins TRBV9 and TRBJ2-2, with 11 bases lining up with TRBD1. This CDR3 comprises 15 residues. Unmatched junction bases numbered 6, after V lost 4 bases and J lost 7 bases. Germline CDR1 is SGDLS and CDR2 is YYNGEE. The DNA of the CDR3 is TGTGCCAGCAGCCCCGGACAGGGGGCTAGCGGGGAGCTGTTTTTT. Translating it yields CASSPGQGASGELFF.

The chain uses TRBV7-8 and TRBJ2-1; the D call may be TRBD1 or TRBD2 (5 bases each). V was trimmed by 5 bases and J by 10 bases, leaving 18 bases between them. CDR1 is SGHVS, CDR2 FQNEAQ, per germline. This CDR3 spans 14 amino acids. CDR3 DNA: TGTGCCAGCAGCCTCTCGGGACCACAAGGGGAGCAGTTCTTC. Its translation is CASSLSGPQGEQFF.

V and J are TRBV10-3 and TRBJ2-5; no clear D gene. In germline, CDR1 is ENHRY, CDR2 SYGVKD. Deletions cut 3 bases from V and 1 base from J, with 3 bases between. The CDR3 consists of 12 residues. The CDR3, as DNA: TGTGCCATCAGTGACCCCCAAGAGACCCAGTACTTC. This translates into CAISDPQETQYF.

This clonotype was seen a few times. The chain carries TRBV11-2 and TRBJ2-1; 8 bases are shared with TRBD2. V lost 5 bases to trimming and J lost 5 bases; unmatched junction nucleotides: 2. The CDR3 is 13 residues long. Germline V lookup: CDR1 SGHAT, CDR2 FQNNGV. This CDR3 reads CASSLAGNNEQFF. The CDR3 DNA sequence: TGTGCCAGCAGCCTAGCGGGCAACAATGAGCAGTTCTTC.

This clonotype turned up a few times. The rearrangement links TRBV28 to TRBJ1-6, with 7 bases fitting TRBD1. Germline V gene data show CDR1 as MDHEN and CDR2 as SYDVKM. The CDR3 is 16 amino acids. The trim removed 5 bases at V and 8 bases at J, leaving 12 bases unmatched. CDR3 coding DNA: TGTGCCAGCAGTGGGACCCGGACAGGTCGGGATTCACCCCTCCACTTT. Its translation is CASSGTRTGRDSPLHF.

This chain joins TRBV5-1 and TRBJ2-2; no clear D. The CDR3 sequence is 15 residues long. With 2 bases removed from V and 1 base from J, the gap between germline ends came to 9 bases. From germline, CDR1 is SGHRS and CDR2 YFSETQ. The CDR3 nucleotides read TGCGCCAGCAGCTTAAACAACGAGAACACCGGGGAGCTGTTTTTT. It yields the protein CASSLNNENTGELFF.

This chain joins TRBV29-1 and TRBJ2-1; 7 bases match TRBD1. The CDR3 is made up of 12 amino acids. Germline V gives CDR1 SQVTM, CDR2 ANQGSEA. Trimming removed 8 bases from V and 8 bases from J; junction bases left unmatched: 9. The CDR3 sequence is CSTQTGMHEQFF. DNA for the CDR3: TGCAGCACCCAGACAGGGATGCATGAGCAGTTCTTC.

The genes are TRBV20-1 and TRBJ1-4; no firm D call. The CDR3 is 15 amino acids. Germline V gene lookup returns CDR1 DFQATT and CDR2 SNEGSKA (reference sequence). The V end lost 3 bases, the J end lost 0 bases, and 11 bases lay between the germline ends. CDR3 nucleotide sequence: TGCAGTGCTAGTTACACACCTGCAACTAATGAAAAACTGTTTTTT. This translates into CSASYTPATNEKLFF.

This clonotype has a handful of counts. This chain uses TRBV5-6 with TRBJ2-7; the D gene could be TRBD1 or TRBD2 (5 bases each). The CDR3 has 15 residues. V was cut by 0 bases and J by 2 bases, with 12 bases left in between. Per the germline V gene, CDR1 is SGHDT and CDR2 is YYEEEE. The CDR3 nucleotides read TGTGCCAGCAGCTTGGCCGGGACGGTAGCCTACGAGCAGTACTTC. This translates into CASSLAGTVAYEQYF.

The CDR3 sequence is CATSSPRNTEAFF. In DNA, the CDR3 is TGTGCCACCAGCAGCCCCCGGAACACTGAAGCTTTCTTT. The J gene is TRBJ1-1, the V gene TRBV15; D gene ambiguous. The CDR3 totals 13 residues. Germline V gives CDR1 LNHNV, CDR2 YYDKDF (reference sequence). V was shortened by 3 bases and J by 1 base, with 6 bases between the two germline ends.